This entry concerns a single T cell receptor (beta chain). Its recognized antigen is unknown. The record has no base qualities; no much larger clone is one base away. The data stem from a study of Ad26.COV2.S vaccination and SARS-CoV-2 variants (dated by TCRdb to the early 2020s). Some background on the complete study: Donors in the vaccine arm were drawn from COV1001, a phase I-IIa trial of Ad26.COV2.S in healthy adults that was multicentre, randomized, double-blind and placebo-controlled. A total of around 32 samples were included in the TCR-sequenced set, comprising some 20 Ad26.COV2.S vaccine recipients, 5 placebo recipients and 8 SARS-CoV-2 convalescent individuals. The specificity and breadth of SARS-CoV-2-reactive T cell receptors after Ad26.COV2.S vaccination were assessed by TCRbeta repertoire sequencing. Ad26.COV2.S was given intramuscularly at 5x10^10 or 1x10^11 viral particles, as a single shot or as two shots 56 days apart. Throughout the experiments and outcome assessment, investigators stayed blinded to trial group allocation. Trial participants were randomized into five groups of five: low-dose or high-dose Ad26.COV2.S given once or twice, or placebo on both occasions.

The junction carries 9 bases between V and J, which are trimmed by 2 bases and 4 bases respectively. CDR3 length: 14 amino acids, cysteine to phenylalanine. CDR3 DNA is the only sequence kept; it has 42 bases, read in frame from the first base. CDR1 and CDR2 were assigned from the germline V gene as SGHTS and YDEGEE. The sample's treatment or condition, from its label and the paper: roughly 19 received Ad26.COV2.S at low or high dose, single or two shots; several received placebo; per-sample allocation not given. Repertoires of vaccine and placebo recipients were sequenced from samples taken on day 63 after the first injection. In Cohort 1b, about 25 adults aged 18-55 years were enrolled at a single site in Boston, USA, between 29 July and 7 August 2020. Ad26.COV2.S was a replication-incompetent adenovirus type 26 vector expressing a prefusion-stabilized SARS-CoV-2 spike protein from the original Wuhan strain.

TCRbeta CDR3 regions were sequenced with the immunoSEQ Assay. After extraction, genomic DNA underwent amplification by bias-controlled multiplex PCR, followed by high-throughput sequencing. The authors' analysis ran thus. To quantify the absolute abundance of every unique TCRbeta CDR3 region, sequences were collapsed and filtered. Usable DNA was measured by amplifying reference genes present in all nucleated cells, and TCRbeta template counts were normalized to that usable DNA to estimate T cell fraction. Repertoire TCRs were annotated as SARS-CoV-2-specific when V gene, CDR3 amino acid sequence and J gene were exactly matched to a known reactive TCR set. MIRA supplied the reference SARS-CoV-2 TCR set, which was filtered for enrichment in COVID-19-positive ImmuneCODE repertoires so that public or cross-reactive TCRs were removed. Using the MIRA antigens, annotated TCRs were further analysed by specific ORF or by position within an ORF. Depth was the summed frequency of annotated unique rearrangements, while breadth was defined as annotated unique rearrangements over total unique productive rearrangements. Group comparisons of TCR breadth used two-sided Wilcoxon rank-sum tests. Entries here come from immuneACCESS through TCRdb and include only in-frame sequences with V and J called. Some clones fail to appear in such tables; in the studies checked, an unresolved V gene covers under half of the shortfall, and the cause of the remainder is unknown. That table is the source of V, J and clone size, and D and trimming were worked out from the DNA. The sample includes hundreds of thousands of clones, with around 87% observed a single time. The ten largest clonotypes hold roughly 3.1% of the sample.

Paper-wide results and their limitations: After vaccination, substantial breadth of spike-specific CD8+ and CD4+ T cell responses was reported. Comparing responses between vaccine doses or regimens was not something the study was powered to do. The authors noted that total T cell responses may have been underestimated by the TCR breadth and depth analyses. Compared with placebo recipients, Ad26.COV2.S recipients showed higher spike-specific TCR breadth (P = 0.0014). Vaccine and placebo recipients had comparable non-spike TCR breadth, which fits with the vaccine containing only spike.

The sequence was collected from a person between 18 and 60 years old who received the Ad26.COV2.S COVID-19 vaccine or a placebo. The chain employs TRBV5-8 and TRBJ2-2; no D gene can be assigned with confidence. Sequencing was performed on peripheral blood, taken in a trial of Ad26.COV2.S vaccine versus placebo. The CDR3 protein sequence reads: CASSFATGTGELFF. The nucleotide sequence reads as follows: TGTGCCAGCAGCTTCGCAACTGGCACCGGGGAGCTGTTTTTT.